This entry is about one T cell receptor (beta chain). This sample stems from a study of blood T cell repertoires in COVID-19. In the study overall: The samples span acute and convalescent COVID-19 from the United States, Italy and Spain. T cells, B-cell-depleted T cells, or PBMCs supplied cDNA or gDNA.

In the authors' workflow: The assay estimated nucleated cells by amplifying reference gene primers. Assay used: immunoSEQ multiplex PCR; TCRdb lists only in-frame clones, some missing. For V, J and clone size, that table is used; D and trimming come from the DNA. The sample yields fewer than 500,000 clones, about four fifths seen once. Specimen: peripheral blood. The TCR comes from a human donor with acute or convalescent COVID-19. The donor label of this sample is uncertain.

The DNA of the CDR3 is TGTGCCAGCAGATCGGGTGCGACCCAGTACTTC. Amino acids: CASRSGATQYF. The genes are TRBV12-3 or TRBV12-4 and TRBJ2-5; D not resolved. This CDR3 contains 11 residues. V lost 6 bases, J lost 7 bases, and 9 bases lay in between.